This entry describes one T cell receptor beta chain. This sample was taken from a study of immune heterogeneity within non-small cell lung tumors. At approximately 600 ng per sample, bulk tumor genomic DNA provided the template. Spaced far apart, several biopsies were taken from each primary tumor during surgery. Patients went through curative surgery, and their non-small cell lung cancer was untreated and newly diagnosed. Trimming removed 3 bases from V and 8 bases from J, with 10 bases in between. Germline loops: CDR1 KGHSH, CDR2 LQKENI. The CDR3 extends over 12 amino acids. A multiplex PCR containing 32 V primers and 13 J primers was used to amplify TCR beta CDR3. TCRdb called the multiplex PCR reads again in MiXCR, with one record for every CDR3 protein. The data hold 10,000 to 15,000 distinct CDR3 sequences, with roughly 23% observed a single time.

This TCR was recovered from a man in his fifties or sixties with non-small cell lung cancer. The rearrangement uses TRBV18 and TRBJ1-2, with D possibly being TRBD1 (6 bases). The material sequenced was lung tumor tissue. The CDR3 coding sequence is TGTGCCAGCTCACCCCACAGGGACGGCTACACCTTC. Residues: CASSPHRDGYTF.